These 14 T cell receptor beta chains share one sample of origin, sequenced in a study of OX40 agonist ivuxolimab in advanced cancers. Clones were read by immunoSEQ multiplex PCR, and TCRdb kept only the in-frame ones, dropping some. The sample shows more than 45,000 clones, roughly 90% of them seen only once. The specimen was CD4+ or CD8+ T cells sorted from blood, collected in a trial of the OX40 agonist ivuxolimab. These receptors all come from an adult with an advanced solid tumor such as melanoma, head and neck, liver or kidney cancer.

For the CDR3, the DNA is TGTGCCAGCAGCAACCACAGGGCTGGTGAAAACACCATATATTTT. This gives the protein CASSNHRAGENTIYF. The V and J genes are TRBV7-9 and TRBJ1-3, with a tentative D call TRBD1 (6 bases). The V gene's germline CDR1 is SEHNR and CDR2 FQNEAQ (reference sequence). V was trimmed by 5 bases and J by 6 bases, leaving 17 bases between them. The CDR3 has 15 residues.

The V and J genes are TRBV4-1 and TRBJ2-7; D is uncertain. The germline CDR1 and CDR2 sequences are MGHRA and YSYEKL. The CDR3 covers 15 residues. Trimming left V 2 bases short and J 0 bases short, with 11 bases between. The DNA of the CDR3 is TGCGCCAGCAGCCAAACCCAGCAGAGCTCCTACGAGCAGTACTTC. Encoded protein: CASSQTQQSSYEQYF.

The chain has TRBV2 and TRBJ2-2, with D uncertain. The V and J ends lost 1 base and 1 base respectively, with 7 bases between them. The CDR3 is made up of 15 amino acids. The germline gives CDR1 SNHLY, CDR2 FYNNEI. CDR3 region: CASSEDSLNTGELFF. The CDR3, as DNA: TGTGCCAGCAGTGAAGACAGCTTGAACACCGGGGAGCTGTTTTTT.

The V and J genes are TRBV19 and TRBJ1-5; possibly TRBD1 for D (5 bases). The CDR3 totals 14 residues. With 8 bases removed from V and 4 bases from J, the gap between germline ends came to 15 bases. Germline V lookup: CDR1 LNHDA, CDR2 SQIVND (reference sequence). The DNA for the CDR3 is TGTGCCAGTCAGTTCGGGGCGGGGAATCAGCCCCAGCATTTT. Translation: CASQFGAGNQPQHF.

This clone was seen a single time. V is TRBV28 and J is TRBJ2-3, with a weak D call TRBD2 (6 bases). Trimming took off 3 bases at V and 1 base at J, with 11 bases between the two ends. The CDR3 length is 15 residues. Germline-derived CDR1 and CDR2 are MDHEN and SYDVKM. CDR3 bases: TGTGCCAGCAGTTTGCTCGGGAGAGGCACAGATACGCAGTATTTT. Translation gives CASSLLGRGTDTQYF.

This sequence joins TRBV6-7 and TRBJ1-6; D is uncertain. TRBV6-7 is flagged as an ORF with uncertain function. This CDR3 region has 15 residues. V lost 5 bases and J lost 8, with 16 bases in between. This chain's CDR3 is CASSDILERDSPLHF. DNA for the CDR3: TGTGCCAGCAGTGATATCCTAGAGCGGGATTCACCCCTCCACTTT.

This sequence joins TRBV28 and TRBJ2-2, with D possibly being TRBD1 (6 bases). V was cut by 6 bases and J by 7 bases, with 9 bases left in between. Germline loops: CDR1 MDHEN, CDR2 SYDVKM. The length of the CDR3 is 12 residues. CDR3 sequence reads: CASSQGNGELFF. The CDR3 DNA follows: TGTGCCAGCAGCCAGGGGAACGGGGAGCTGTTTTTT.

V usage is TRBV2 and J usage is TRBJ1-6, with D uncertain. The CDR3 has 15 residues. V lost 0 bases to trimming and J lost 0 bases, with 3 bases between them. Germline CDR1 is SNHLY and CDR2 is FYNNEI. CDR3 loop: CASSEALSYNSPLHF. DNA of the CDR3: TGTGCCAGCAGTGAAGCGCTCTCCTATAATTCACCCCTCCACTTT.

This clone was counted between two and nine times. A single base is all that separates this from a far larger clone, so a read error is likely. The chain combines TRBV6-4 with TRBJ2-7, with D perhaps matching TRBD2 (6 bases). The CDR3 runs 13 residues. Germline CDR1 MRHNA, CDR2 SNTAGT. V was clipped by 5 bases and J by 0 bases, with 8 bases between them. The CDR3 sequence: CASSYGGSYEQYF. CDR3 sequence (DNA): TGTGCCAGCAGTTACGGGGGCTCCTACGAGCAGTACTTC.

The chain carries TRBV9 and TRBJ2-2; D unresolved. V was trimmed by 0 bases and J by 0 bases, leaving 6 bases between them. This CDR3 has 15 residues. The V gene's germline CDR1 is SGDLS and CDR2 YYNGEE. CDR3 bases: TGTGCCAGCAGCGTAGCCGGCTCGAACACCGGGGAGCTGTTTTTT. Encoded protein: CASSVAGSNTGELFF.

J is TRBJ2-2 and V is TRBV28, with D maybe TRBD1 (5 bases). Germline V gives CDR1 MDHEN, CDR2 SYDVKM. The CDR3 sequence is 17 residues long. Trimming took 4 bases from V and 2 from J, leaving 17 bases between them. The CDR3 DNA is TGTGCCAGCAGTTCGCCCAACCCGACAGCTAACACCGGGGAGCTGTTTTTT. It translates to CASSSPNPTANTGELFF.

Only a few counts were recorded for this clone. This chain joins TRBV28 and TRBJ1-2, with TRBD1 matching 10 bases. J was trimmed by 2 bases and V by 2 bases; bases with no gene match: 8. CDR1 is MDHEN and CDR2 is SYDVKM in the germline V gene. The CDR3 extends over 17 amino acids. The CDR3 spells CASSLVVRDRGNYGYTF. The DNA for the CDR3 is TGTGCCAGCAGTTTAGTAGTCCGGGACAGGGGCAACTATGGCTACACCTTC.

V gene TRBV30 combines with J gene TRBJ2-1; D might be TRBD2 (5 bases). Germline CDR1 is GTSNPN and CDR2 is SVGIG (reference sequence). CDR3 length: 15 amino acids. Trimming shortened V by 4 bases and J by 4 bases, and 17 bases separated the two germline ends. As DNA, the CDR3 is TGTGCCTGGACAGAAATAGCGAGTCGATACAATGAGCAGTTCTTC. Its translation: CAWTEIASRYNEQFF.

Here the CDR3 reads CASKMTENTEAFF. CDR3 DNA sequence: TGTGCCAGCAAGATGACAGAGAACACTGAAGCTTTCTTT. The chain combines TRBV6-5 with TRBJ1-1, with D perhaps TRBD1 (5 bases). Trimming stripped 7 bases from V and 1 base from J, with 10 bases between. CDR1 is MNHEY, CDR2 SVGAGI, per germline. The CDR3 totals 13 residues.